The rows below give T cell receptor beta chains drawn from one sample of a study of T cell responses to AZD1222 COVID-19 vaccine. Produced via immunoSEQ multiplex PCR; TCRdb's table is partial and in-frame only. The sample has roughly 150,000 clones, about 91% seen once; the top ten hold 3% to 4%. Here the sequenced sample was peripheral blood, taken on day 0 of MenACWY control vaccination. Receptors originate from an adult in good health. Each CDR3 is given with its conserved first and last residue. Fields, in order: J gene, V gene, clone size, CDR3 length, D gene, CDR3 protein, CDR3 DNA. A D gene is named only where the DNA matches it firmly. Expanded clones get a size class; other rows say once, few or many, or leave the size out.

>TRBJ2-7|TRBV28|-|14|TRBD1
CASRWTGGPYEQYF
TGTGCCAGCAGGTGGACAGGGGGCCCCTACGAGCAGTACTTC
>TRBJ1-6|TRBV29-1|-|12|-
CSVSDRNSPLHF
TGCAGCGTTTCAGACAGAAATTCACCCCTCCACTTT
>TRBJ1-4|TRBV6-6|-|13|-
CASNRVGNEKLFF
TGTGCCAGTAACAGGGTCGGAAATGAAAAACTGTTTTTT
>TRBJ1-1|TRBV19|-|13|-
CASSITRNTEAFF
TGTGCCAGTAGTATTACCAGGAACACTGAAGCTTTCTTT
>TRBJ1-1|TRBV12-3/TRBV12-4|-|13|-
CASSWRQGQKAFF
TGTGCCAGCAGTTGGAGGCAGGGCCAAAAAGCTTTCTTT
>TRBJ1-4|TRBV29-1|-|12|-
CSGLKGGEKLFF
TGCAGCGGCCTCAAAGGGGGGGAAAAACTGTTTTTT
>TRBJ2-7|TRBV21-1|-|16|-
CASSTWTGGASYEQYF
TGTGCCAGCAGCACTTGGACAGGGGGCGCCTCCTACGAGCAGTACTTC
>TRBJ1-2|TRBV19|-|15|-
CASSIGNREWYGYTF
TGTGCCAGTAGTATCGGTAACCGGGAGTGGTATGGCTACACCTTC
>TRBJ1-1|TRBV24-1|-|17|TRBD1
CATSGGTGTLGNTEAFF
TGTGCCACCAGTGGTGGGACAGGGACCCTCGGGAACACTGAAGCTTTCTTT
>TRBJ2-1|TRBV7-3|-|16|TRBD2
CASSLEGTSGSNEQFF
TGTGCCAGCAGCTTAGAGGGGACTAGCGGGAGTAATGAGCAGTTCTTC
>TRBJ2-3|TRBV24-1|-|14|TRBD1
CATTGTGYTDTQYF
TGTGCCACCACCGGGACAGGGTACACAGATACGCAGTATTTT
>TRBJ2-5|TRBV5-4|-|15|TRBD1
CASSRQGASVETQYF
TGTGCCAGCAGCCGCCAGGGGGCATCCGTAGAGACCCAGTACTTC
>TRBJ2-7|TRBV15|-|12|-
CATSRGYYEQYF
TGTGCCACCAGCAGGGGTTACTACGAGCAGTACTTC
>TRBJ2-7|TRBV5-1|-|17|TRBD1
CASSLDKGQGISYEQYF
TGCGCCAGCAGCTTAGACAAAGGACAGGGGATTTCCTACGAGCAGTACTTC
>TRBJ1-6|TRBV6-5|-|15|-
CASSLGPWDNSPLHF
TGTGCCAGCAGTCTTGGTCCATGGGACAATTCACCCCTCCACTTT
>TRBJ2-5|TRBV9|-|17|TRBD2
CASSALGTSGRGETQYF
TGTGCCAGCAGCGCACTAGGGACTAGCGGGAGGGGAGAGACCCAGTACTTC
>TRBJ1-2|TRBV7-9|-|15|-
CASSPMQLRRYGYTF
TGTGCCAGCAGCCCCATGCAACTGAGGCGTTATGGCTACACCTTC
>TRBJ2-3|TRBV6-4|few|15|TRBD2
CASSGEAGDTDTQYF
TGTGCCAGCAGTGGAGAAGCGGGGGACACAGATACGCAGTATTTT
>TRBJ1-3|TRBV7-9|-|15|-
CASSPRGRSGNTIYF
TGTGCCAGCAGCCCGCGGGGCCGGTCTGGAAACACCATATATTTT
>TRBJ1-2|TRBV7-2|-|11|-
CASSAGYGYTF
TGTGCCAGCAGCGCCGGCTATGGCTACACCTTC
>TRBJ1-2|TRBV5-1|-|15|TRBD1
CASSLRDGTGDGYTF
TGCGCCAGCAGCTTGAGGGACGGGACAGGGGATGGCTACACCTTC
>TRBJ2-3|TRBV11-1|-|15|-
CASSLMEFSTDTQYF
TGTGCCAGCAGTCTGATGGAGTTTAGCACAGATACGCAGTATTTT
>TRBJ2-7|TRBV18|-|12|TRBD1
CASSPGDRYLYF
TGTGCCAGCTCACCAGGGGACAGGTATTTGTACTTC
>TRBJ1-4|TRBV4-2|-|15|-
CASSPPGRLGEKLFF
TGTGCCAGCAGCCCCCCGGGGCGACTGGGTGAAAAACTGTTTTTT
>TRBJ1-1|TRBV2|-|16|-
CASSERQPIGNTEAFF
TGTGCCAGCAGTGAGAGACAGCCTATCGGAAACACTGAAGCTTTCTTT
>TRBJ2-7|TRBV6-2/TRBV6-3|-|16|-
CASSYLPTAGTYEQYF
TGTGCCAGCAGTTACCTCCCTACGGCGGGAACCTACGAGCAGTACTTC
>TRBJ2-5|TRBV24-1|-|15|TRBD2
CATSDRDYTEETQYF
TGTGCCACCAGTGACCGGGACTATACTGAAGAGACCCAGTACTTC
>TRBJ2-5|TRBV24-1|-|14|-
CATSDYRNQETQYF
TGTGCCACCAGTGACTACAGGAACCAAGAGACCCAGTACTTC
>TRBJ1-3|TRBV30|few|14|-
CAWGPQGAGNTIYF
TGTGCCTGGGGCCCGCAGGGCGCGGGAAACACCATATATTTT
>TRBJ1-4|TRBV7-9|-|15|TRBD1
CASSLAGQGFEKLFF
TGTGCCAGCAGCTTAGCGGGACAGGGGTTTGAAAAACTGTTTTTT
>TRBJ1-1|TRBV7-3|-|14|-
CASNQNGGNTEAFF
TGTGCCAGCAACCAAAATGGCGGGAACACTGAAGCTTTCTTT
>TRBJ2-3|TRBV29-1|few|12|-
CSFDGGTDTQYF
TGCAGCTTCGACGGGGGCACAGATACGCAGTATTTT
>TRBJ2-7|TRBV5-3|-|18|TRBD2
CARSLVEGLAGAAYEQYF
TGTGCCAGAAGCTTAGTAGAGGGACTAGCGGGAGCAGCCTACGAGCAGTACTTC
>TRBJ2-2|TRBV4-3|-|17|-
CASSQGRGTLNTGELFF
TGCGCCAGCAGCCAAGGAAGGGGAACCTTGAACACCGGGGAGCTGTTTTTT
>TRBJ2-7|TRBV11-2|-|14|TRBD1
CASTRDRLSYEQYF
TGTGCCAGCACCCGGGACAGGTTAAGCTACGAGCAGTACTTC
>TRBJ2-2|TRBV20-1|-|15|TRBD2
CSASSRERGTGELFF
TGCAGTGCTAGTTCTCGGGAGCGGGGAACCGGGGAGCTGTTTTTT
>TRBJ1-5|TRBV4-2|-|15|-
CASRGEGGGNQPQHF
TGTGCCAGCAGGGGGGAGGGTGGCGGCAATCAGCCCCAGCATTTT
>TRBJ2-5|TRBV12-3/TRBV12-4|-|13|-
CASRRGGQETQYF
TGTGCCAGCAGGAGGGGCGGCCAAGAGACCCAGTACTTC
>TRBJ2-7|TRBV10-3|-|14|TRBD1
CAISEGQGKDEQYF
TGTGCCATCAGTGAGGGACAGGGAAAGGACGAGCAGTACTTC
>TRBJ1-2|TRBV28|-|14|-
CASSSPQGPFGYTF
TGTGCCAGCAGTTCTCCCCAGGGTCCGTTCGGCTACACCTTC
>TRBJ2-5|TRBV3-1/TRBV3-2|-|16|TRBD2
CASSPLAFGRKETQYF
TGTGCCAGCAGCCCACTGGCTTTCGGGAGGAAAGAGACCCAGTACTTC
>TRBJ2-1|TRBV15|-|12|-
CATSGPGLSQFF
TGTGCCACCAGCGGTCCGGGACTGTCACAGTTCTTC
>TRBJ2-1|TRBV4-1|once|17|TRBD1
CASSPMTGGLASHEQFF
TGCGCCAGCAGCCCGATGACAGGGGGCCTAGCGAGCCATGAGCAGTTCTTC
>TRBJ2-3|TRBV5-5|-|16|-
CASSSPGTGGQDTQYF
TGTGCCAGCAGCTCCCCCGGGACTGGGGGACAAGATACGCAGTATTTT
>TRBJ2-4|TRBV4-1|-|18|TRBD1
CASSQGGQGAGTKNIQYF
TGCGCCAGCAGCCAAGGGGGACAGGGGGCTGGAACCAAAAACATTCAGTACTTC
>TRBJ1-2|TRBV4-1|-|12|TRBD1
CASSHTGGGYTF
TGCGCCAGCAGCCACACAGGGGGTGGCTACACCTTC
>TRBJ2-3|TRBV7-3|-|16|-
CASSLIADASTDTQYF
TGTGCCAGCAGCTTAATAGCGGACGCTAGCACAGATACGCAGTATTTT
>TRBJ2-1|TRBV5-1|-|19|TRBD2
CASSLAGLAGGPGYNEQFF
TGCGCCAGCAGCTTGGCCGGCCTAGCGGGGGGGCCTGGATACAATGAGCAGTTCTTC
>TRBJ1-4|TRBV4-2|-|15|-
CASSQGRASNEKLFF
TGTGCCAGCAGCCAAGGCAGGGCCTCTAATGAAAAACTGTTTTTT
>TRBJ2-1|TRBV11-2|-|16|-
CASSSLRASSYNEQFF
TGTGCCAGCAGCTCCCTCCGGGCCAGCTCCTACAATGAGCAGTTCTTC
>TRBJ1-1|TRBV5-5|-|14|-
CASSLGRSDTEAFF
TGTGCCAGCAGCCTGGGGAGGTCGGACACTGAAGCTTTCTTT
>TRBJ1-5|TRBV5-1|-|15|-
CASSLGPNAGQPQHF
TGCGCCAGCAGCTTGGGACCCAACGCGGGTCAGCCCCAGCATTTT
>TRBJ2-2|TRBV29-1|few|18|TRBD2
CSVEVPGTSGRAPGELFF
TGCAGCGTTGAAGTCCCCGGGACTAGCGGGAGGGCCCCCGGGGAGCTGTTTTTT
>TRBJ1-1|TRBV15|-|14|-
CATSGAGLGTEAFF
TGTGCCACCAGCGGGGCGGGGCTGGGGACTGAAGCTTTCTTT
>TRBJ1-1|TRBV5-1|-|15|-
CASSFAGAMYTEAFF
TGCGCCAGCAGCTTTGCAGGGGCAATGTATACTGAAGCTTTCTTT